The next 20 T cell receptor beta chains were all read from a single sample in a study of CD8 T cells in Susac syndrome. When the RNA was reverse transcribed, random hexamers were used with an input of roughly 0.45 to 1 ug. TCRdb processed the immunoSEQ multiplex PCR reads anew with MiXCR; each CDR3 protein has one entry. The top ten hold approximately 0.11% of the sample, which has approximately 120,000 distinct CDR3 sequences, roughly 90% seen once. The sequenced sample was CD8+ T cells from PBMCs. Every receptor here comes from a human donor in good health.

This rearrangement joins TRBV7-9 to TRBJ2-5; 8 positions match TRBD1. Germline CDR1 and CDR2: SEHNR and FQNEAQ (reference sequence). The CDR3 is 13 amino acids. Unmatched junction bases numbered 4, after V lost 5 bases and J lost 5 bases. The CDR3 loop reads CASSNRGWETQYF. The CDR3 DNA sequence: TGTGCCAGCAGCAACAGGGGGTGGGAGACCCAGTACTTC.

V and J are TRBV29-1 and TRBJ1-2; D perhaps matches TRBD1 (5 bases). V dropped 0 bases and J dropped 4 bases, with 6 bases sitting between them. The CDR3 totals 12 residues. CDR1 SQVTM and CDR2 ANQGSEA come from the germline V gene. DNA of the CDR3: TGCAGCGTTGAAGAAGGGACCTATGGCTACACCTTC. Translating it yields CSVEEGTYGYTF.

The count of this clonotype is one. CDR3 sequence: CASSGRNQETQYF. The CDR3 bases are TGTGCCAGCAGTGGCCGAAACCAAGAGACCCAGTACTTC. J is TRBJ2-5 and V is TRBV6-1; D gene ambiguous. The CDR3 has 13 residues. The V gene lost 4 bases and the J gene lost 0 bases, with 6 bases spanning the gap. Germline V gene data show CDR1 as MNHNS and CDR2 as SASEGT.

CDR3 bases: TGTGCCAGCAGCCTCGGACTAGCGGGACCGGGGGAGCAGTACTTC. Protein product: CASSLGLAGPGEQYF. This sequence joins TRBV13 and TRBJ2-7; 12 bases agree with TRBD2. This CDR3 comprises 15 residues. Trimming cost V 5 bases and J 7 bases; bases outside gene matches: 9. The germline gives CDR1 PRHDT, CDR2 FYEKMQ (reference sequence).

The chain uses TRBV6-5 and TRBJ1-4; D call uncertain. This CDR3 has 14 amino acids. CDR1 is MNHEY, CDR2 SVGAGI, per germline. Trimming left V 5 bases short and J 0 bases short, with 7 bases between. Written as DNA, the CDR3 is TGTGCCAGCAGTCCCACCGCAACTAATGAAAAACTGTTTTTT. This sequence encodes CASSPTATNEKLFF.

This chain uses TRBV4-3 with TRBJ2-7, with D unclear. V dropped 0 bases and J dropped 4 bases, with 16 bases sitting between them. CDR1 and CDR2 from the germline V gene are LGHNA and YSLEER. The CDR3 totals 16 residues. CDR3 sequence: CASSQDTRVSTYEQYF. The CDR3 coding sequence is TGCGCCAGCAGCCAAGATACAAGGGTATCAACGTACGAGCAGTACTTC.

The CDR3 region is CASTGGWIANYGYTF. CDR3 sequence (DNA): TGTGCCAGCACTGGAGGGTGGATAGCTAACTATGGCTACACCTTC. The rearrangement uses TRBV7-9 and TRBJ1-2; D is uncertain. The ends were cut back, 7 bases at V and 0 bases at J, with 15 bases in the middle. CDR1 and CDR2 (germline): SEHNR, FQNEAQ (reference sequence). The CDR3 totals 15 residues.

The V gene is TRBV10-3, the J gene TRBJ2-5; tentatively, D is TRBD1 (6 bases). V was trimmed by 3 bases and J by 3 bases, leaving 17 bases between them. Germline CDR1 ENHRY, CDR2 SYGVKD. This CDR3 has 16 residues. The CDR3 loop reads CAISDPLGNREETQYF. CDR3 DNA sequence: TGTGCCATCAGTGACCCCTTAGGAAACAGGGAAGAGACCCAGTACTTC.

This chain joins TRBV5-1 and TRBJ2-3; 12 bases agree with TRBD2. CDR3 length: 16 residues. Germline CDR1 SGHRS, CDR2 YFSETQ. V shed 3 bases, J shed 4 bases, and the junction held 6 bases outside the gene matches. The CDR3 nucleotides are TGCGCCAGCAGCTCCGGACTAGCGGGGCCCCCAGATACGCAGTATTTT. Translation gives CASSSGLAGPPDTQYF.

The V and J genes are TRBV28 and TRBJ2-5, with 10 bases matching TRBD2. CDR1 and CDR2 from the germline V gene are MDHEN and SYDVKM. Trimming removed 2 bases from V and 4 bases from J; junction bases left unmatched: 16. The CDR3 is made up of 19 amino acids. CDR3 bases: TGTGCCAGCAGTTTAACCAACTCCGTTTTAGCGGGAGGAGTAGAGACCCAGTACTTC. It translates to CASSLTNSVLAGGVETQYF.

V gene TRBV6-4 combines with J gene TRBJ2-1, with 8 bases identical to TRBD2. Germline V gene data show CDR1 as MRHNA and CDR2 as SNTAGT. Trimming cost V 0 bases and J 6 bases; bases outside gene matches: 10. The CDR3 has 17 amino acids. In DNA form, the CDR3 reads TGTGCCAGCAGTGACTCTTCTCGAGCGGGAGAAAGCAATGAGCAGTTCTTC. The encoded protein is CASSDSSRAGESNEQFF.

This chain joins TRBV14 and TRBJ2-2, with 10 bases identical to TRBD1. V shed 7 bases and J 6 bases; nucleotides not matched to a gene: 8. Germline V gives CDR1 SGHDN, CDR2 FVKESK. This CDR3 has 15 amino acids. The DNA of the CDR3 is TGTGCCAGCAACCCGGGACAGGGGTACGCCGGGGAGCTGTTTTTT. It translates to CASNPGQGYAGELFF.

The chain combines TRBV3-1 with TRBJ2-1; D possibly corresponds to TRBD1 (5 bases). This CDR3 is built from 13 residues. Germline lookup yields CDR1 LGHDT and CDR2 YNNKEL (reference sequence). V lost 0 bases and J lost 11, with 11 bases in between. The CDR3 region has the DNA TGTGCCAGCAGCCAAGATGTTGCAGGGCAGCAGTTCTTC. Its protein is CASSQDVAGQQFF.

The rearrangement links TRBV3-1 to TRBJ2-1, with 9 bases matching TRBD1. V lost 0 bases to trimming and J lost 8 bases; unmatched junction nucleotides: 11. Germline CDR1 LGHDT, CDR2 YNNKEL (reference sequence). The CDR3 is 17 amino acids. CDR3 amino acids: CASSQDIADRGIDEQFF. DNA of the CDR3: TGTGCCAGCAGCCAAGACATTGCCGACAGGGGGATCGATGAGCAGTTCTTC.

For the CDR3, the DNA is TGCAGTGCTTGGGGGGCCCGTGGGAGCGGGGGCACAGATACGCAGTATTTT. Residues: CSAWGARGSGGTDTQYF. V and J are TRBV20-1 and TRBJ2-3, with a possible D match to TRBD2 (7 bases). V dropped 5 bases and J dropped 1 base, with 22 bases sitting between them. From germline, CDR1 is DFQATT and CDR2 SNEGSKA (reference sequence). The length of the CDR3 is 17 residues.

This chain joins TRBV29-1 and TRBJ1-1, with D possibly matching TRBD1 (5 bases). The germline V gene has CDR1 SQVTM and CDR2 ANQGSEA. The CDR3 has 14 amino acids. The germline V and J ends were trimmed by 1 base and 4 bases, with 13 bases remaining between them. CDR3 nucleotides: TGCAGCGTTGAAGGGCACAGGCGGGGCACTGAAGCTTTCTTT. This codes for CSVEGHRRGTEAFF.

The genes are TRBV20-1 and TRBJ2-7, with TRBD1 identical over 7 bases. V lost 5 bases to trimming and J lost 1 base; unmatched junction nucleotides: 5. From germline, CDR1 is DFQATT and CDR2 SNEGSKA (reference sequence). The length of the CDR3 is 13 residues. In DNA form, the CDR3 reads TGCAGTGCTCTCGGGACAGATTCCTACGAGCAGTACTTC. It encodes CSALGTDSYEQYF.

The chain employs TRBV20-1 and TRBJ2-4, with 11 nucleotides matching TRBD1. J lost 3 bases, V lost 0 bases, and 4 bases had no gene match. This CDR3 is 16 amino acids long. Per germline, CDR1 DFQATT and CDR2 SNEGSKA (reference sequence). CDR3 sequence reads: CSARDSGQGDKNIQYF. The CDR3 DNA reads TGCAGTGCTAGAGATTCGGGACAGGGGGACAAAAACATTCAGTACTTC.

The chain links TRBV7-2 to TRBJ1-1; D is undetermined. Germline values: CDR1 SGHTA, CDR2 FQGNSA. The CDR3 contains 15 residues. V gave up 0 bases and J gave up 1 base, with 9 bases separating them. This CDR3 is CASSLALGQNTEAFF. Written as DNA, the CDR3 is TGTGCCAGCAGCTTAGCGCTCGGGCAGAACACTGAAGCTTTCTTT. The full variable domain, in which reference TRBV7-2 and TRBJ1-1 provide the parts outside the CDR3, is GAGVSQSPSNKVTEKGKDVELRCDPISGHTALYWYRQSLGQGLEFLIYFQGNSAPDKSGLPSDRFSAERTGGSVSTLTIQRTQQEDSAVYLCASSLALGQNTEAFFGQGTRLTVV.

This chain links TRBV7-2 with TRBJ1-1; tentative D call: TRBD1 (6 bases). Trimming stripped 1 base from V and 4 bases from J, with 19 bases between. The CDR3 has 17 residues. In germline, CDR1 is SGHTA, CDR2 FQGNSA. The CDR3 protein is CASSLGETGRWVTEAFF. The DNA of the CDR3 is TGTGCCAGCAGCTTAGGGGAGACAGGTCGTTGGGTCACTGAAGCTTTCTTT.